This is a list of T cell receptor beta chains from one sample in a study of blood T cell repertoires in COVID-19. The assay was immunoSEQ multiplex PCR, and TCRdb's table has in-frame clones only and misses some. The profile covers roughly 160,000 clones, with about 86% appearing a single time and about 7% taken by the ten largest. The source material was peripheral blood. These receptors were obtained from a man aged 45-65 years with active or convalescent COVID-19. Each CDR3 is given with its conserved first and last residue. D genes are given only for firm matches. Clone size, where shown, is once, few, many, or a class for clones that have expanded.

j_gene | v_gene | abundance | d_gene | CDR3nt | CDR3aa
TRBJ1-3 | TRBV3-1/TRBV3-2 | few | NA | TGTGCCAGCAGCCAATTTATGCAAGGGGCTGGAAACACCATATATTTT | CASSQFMQGAGNTIYF
TRBJ2-3 | TRBV7-6 | NA | TRBD2 | TGTGCCAGCAGCCCGGGACTAGCCCCCGGGAGGGATACGCAGTATTTT | CASSPGLAPGRDTQYF
TRBJ1-2 | TRBV12-5 | NA | TRBD1 | TGTGCTAGTGGTTTGGTATTAACAGGGACAGACAATGGCTACACCTTC | CASGLVLTGTDNGYTF
TRBJ2-3 | TRBV28 | NA | TRBD2 | TGTGCCAGCAGTGCCAATCCGGGACTAGCGGTTACACGGGCAGATACGCAGTATTTT | CASSANPGLAVTRADTQYF
TRBJ1-2 | TRBV4-3 | NA | TRBD1 | TGCGCCAGCAGCCAGCAAACGACAGGGGCTAAGGGCGGCTACACCTTC | CASSQQTTGAKGGYTF
TRBJ2-2 | TRBV3-1/TRBV3-2 | NA | NA | TGTGCCAGCAGCCAATACGGGGAGCTGTTTTTT | CASSQYGELFF
TRBJ1-4 | TRBV21-1 | NA | NA | TGTGCCAGCAGCAAATGGGAGGGACGAGAAAAACTGTTTTTT | CASSKWEGREKLFF
TRBJ1-1 | TRBV18 | NA | TRBD1 | TGTGCCAGCTCACTCTCTCGACAGGGAAACACTGAAGCTTTCTTT | CASSLSRQGNTEAFF
TRBJ2-7 | TRBV7-2 | NA | TRBD2 | TGTGCCAGCAGCTACCAGACTAGCTACTACGAGCAGTACTTC | CASSYQTSYYEQYF
TRBJ1-5 | TRBV24-1 | NA | NA | TGTGCCACCAGTGGAGAGCGCCTCAATCAGCCCCAGCATTTT | CATSGERLNQPQHF
TRBJ2-1 | TRBV24-1 | NA | NA | TGTGCCACCAGTGATTTATTCGGCGGAGAAAACTACAATGAGCAGTTCTTC | CATSDLFGGENYNEQFF
TRBJ2-7 | TRBV2 | NA | TRBD1 | TGTGCCAGCAATCCTCAAGGGTCAGGGGGATACTTC | CASNPQGSGGYF
TRBJ1-5 | TRBV2 | NA | NA | TGTGCCAGCAGGACAGACAGGACTCAGCCCCAGCATTTT | CASRTDRTQPQHF
TRBJ2-7 | TRBV6-5 | NA | TRBD2 | TGTGCCAGCAGCACCGTCGGACTAGCGGGCTACGAGCAGTACTTC | CASSTVGLAGYEQYF
TRBJ1-1 | TRBV16 | NA | NA | TGTGCCAGCAGCCCAGGAGGTAGAGCTTTCTTT | CASSPGGRAFF
TRBJ2-2 | TRBV24-1 | NA | TRBD2 | TGTGCCACGGGACTAGCGGGAAACACCGGGGAGCTGTTTTTT | CATGLAGNTGELFF
TRBJ1-5 | TRBV15 | once | TRBD1 | TGTGCCACCAGCAGAGGGGGGACAGGGCAAAATCAGCCCCAGCATTTT | CATSRGGTGQNQPQHF
TRBJ1-2 | TRBV10-3 | NA | NA | TGTGCCATCAGTGAGTCGCCAGGGGTTGTAGGGTCCTATGGCTACACCTTC | CAISESPGVVGSYGYTF
TRBJ1-2 | TRBV12-3/TRBV12-4 | once | TRBD1 | TGTGCCAGCAAGGACAGGGCGGGGGGCTACACCTTC | CASKDRAGGYTF
TRBJ2-5 | TRBV11-1 | NA | NA | TGTGCCAGCAGCCGATCTAGCATACGAGAGACCCAGTACTTC | CASSRSSIRETQYF
TRBJ2-4 | TRBV5-1 | NA | NA | TGCGCCAGCAGCTATGTCCCCGGAGGGGCCAAAAACATTCAGTACTTC | CASSYVPGGAKNIQYF
TRBJ2-3 | TRBV5-1 | once | TRBD2 | TGCGCCAGCCTAGCGGGGGGGCCTTTTTCCCCCACAGATACGCAGTATTTT | CASLAGGPFSPTDTQYF
TRBJ1-3 | TRBV4-3 | NA | NA | TGCGCCAGCAGCCAATCCTGGGGGGGATCCTCTGGAAACACCATATATTTT | CASSQSWGGSSGNTIYF
TRBJ1-2 | TRBV6-1 | once | NA | TGTGCCAGCAGTGAAGGCAGGTTGGGCTACACCTTC | CASSEGRLGYTF